These 27 T cell receptor beta chains originate from one sample sequenced in a study of post-analysis software for immune sequencing data. General study results and limits: In patients, about 5 TRBV segments were more frequent than in controls, with TRBV5-6, TRBV5-1 and TRBV20-1 among them.

The TCR beta cDNA libraries contained unique molecular identifiers. TCRdb passed the PCR reads through MiXCR, listing each CDR3 protein once. The table shows 400,000 to 500,000 distinct CDR3 sequences, with roughly 40% occurring only once. For these receptors, no antigen is known. The sequencing sample was made of blood. These receptors originate from a girl aged 2-10 years with multiple sclerosis.

This clonotype occurred a few times. The V call is TRBV24-1, the J call TRBJ2-3; D remains ambiguous. The V end lost 1 base, the J end lost 0 bases, and 7 bases lay between the germline ends. CDR3 size: 15 residues. CDR1 KGHDR and CDR2 SFDVKD come from the germline V gene. CDR3 protein: CATSDFSESTDTQYF. CDR3 bases: TGTGCCACCAGTGATTTTTCTGAGAGCACAGATACGCAGTATTTT.

This clonotype was observed many times. The chain recombines TRBV5-1 with TRBJ1-2; D is undetermined. The CDR3 is 13 amino acids. From germline, CDR1 is SGHRS and CDR2 YFSETQ. Trimming left V 0 bases short and J 4 bases short, with 7 bases between. CDR3 residues: CASSLGGPYGYTF. The DNA for the CDR3 is TGCGCCAGCAGCTTGGGGGGTCCCTATGGCTACACCTTC. The entire variable domain, with the rest obtained from reference TRBV5-1 and TRBJ1-2, is as follows: KAGVTQTPRYLIKTRGQQVTLSCSPISGHRSVSWYQQTPGQGLQFLFEYFSETQRNKGNFPGRFSGRQFSNSRSEMNVSTLELGDSALYLCASSLGGPYGYTFGSGTRLTVV.

The rearrangement uses TRBV2 and TRBJ2-1; 8 nucleotides agree with TRBD1. V was clipped by 7 bases and J by 7 bases; unmatched bases: 12. The germline CDR1 and CDR2 sequences are SNHLY and FYNNEI. This CDR3 has 15 amino acids. As DNA, the CDR3 is TGTGCCAGCACAACCCAAGGACAGGGCGAGAATGAGCAGTTCTTC. Protein sequence: CASTTQGQGENEQFF.

This clonotype was observed a few times. The chain is built from TRBV20-1 and TRBJ2-7; 12 bases fit TRBD2. TRBJ2-5 explains the end of the DNA better; the J call may be wrong. In germline, CDR1 is DFQATT, CDR2 SNEGSKA (reference sequence). The CDR3 length is 13 residues. Written as DNA, the CDR3 is TGCAGTGCTAGGACTAGCGGGAGTGAGACCCAGTACTTC. As protein: CSARTSGSETQYF.

The table lists this clonotype with many counts. Written as DNA, the CDR3 is TGCGCCAGCAGCCAGGGACTAGCGGGAGGCTACGAGCAGTACTTC. Amino acids: CASSQGLAGGYEQYF. This chain links TRBV4-1 with TRBJ2-7; 15 bases map to TRBD2. V shed 3 bases and J 3 bases; nucleotides not matched to a gene: 0. CDR1 and CDR2 (germline): MGHRA, YSYEKL. The CDR3 is 15 amino acids.

CDR3 residues: CASSLSGGDYNEQFF. DNA for the CDR3: TGCGCCAGCAGCTTGTCGGGGGGGGACTACAATGAGCAGTTCTTC. This rearrangement joins TRBV5-1 to TRBJ2-1; the match to TRBD2 covers 8 bases. The CDR3 contains 15 residues. Germline CDR1 and CDR2: SGHRS and YFSETQ. V lost 1 base, J lost 3 bases, and 3 bases stayed unmatched.

V is TRBV6-1 and J is TRBJ1-2; TRBD1 matches at 7 bases. CDR3 length: 16 amino acids. The J segment lost 8 bases and the V segment lost 5 bases, leaving 17 bases of the junction unmatched. Germline V lookup: CDR1 MNHNS, CDR2 SASEGT. The CDR3 region is CASSMGWGDRERGYTF. The CDR3 region has the DNA TGTGCCAGCAGTATGGGATGGGGAGACAGGGAGCGGGGCTACACCTTC.

This clonotype was recorded a few times. The chain carries TRBV18 and TRBJ2-1, with TRBD2 matching 15 bases. V gave up 5 bases and J gave up 10 bases; unmatched junction bases: 6. The germline CDR1 and CDR2 sequences are KGHSH and LQKENI. This CDR3 has 15 residues. The DNA for the CDR3 is TGTGCCAGCTCATCCGGGACTAGCGGGAGGAACGAGCAGTTCTTC. Protein: CASSSGTSGRNEQFF.

The table lists this clonotype with a few counts. The chain carries TRBV7-7 and TRBJ1-6, with 9 bases matching TRBD1. V was pared by 5 bases and J by 8 bases, with 10 bases of the junction left unmatched. CDR3 length: 16 amino acids. Germline V gene lookup returns CDR1 SSHAT and CDR2 FNYEAQ (reference sequence). The CDR3 spells CASSLQGALPYSPLHF. CDR3 nucleotides: TGTGCCAGCAGCCTACAGGGGGCGCTCCCCTATTCACCCCTCCACTTT. The whole variable domain, filled in from reference TRBV7-7 and TRBJ1-6, reads GAGVSQSPRYKVTKRGQDVTLRCDPISSHATLYWYQQALGQGPEFLTYFNYEAQPDKSGLPSDRFSAERPEGSISTLTIQRTEQRDSAMYRCASSLQGALPYSPLHFGNGTRLTVT.

This chain joins TRBV5-1 and TRBJ1-1; D is unresolved. The germline V gene has CDR1 SGHRS and CDR2 YFSETQ. The CDR3 has 14 amino acids. Trimming cost V 3 bases and J 7 bases, with 16 bases left between them. The CDR3 nucleotides read TGCGCCAGCAGCTATCGACCTCTTGGGGATGAAGCTTTCTTT. Its protein product is CASSYRPLGDEAFF.

This clonotype was seen only once. This chain joins TRBV7-3 and TRBJ2-6; D is perhaps TRBD1 (6 bases). Germline V gives CDR1 SGHTA, CDR2 FQGTGA. Trimming removed 3 bases from V and 0 bases from J, with 18 bases in between. The CDR3 has 19 amino acids. DNA for the CDR3: TGTGCCAGCAGCTTTTACCCGGACAGCTATTCCTCTGGGGCCAACGTCCTGACTTTC. As protein: CASSFYPDSYSSGANVLTF.

J is TRBJ2-3 and V is TRBV7-9; 11 positions match TRBD2. The CDR3 runs to 19 residues. Germline V gives CDR1 SEHNR, CDR2 FQNEAQ (reference sequence). Germline trimming cut 5 bases from V and 3 bases from J; bases unmatched to any gene: 16. The CDR3 region has the DNA TGTGCCAGCAGCCCGGGACAGGTACTAGCGGGAGCGAGTACAGATACGCAGTATTTT. Encoded protein: CASSPGQVLAGASTDTQYF.

This clonotype was detected a few times. The chain recombines TRBV20-1 with TRBJ1-5; D perhaps matches TRBD1 (6 bases). V was trimmed by 3 bases and J by 0 bases, leaving 12 bases between them. This CDR3 region has 15 residues. Germline-derived CDR1 and CDR2 are DFQATT and SNEGSKA (reference sequence). CDR3 residues: CSARDSQYSNQPQHF. In nucleotides, the CDR3 is TGCAGTGCTAGGGACAGCCAGTATAGCAATCAGCCCCAGCATTTT.

This clonotype has a handful of counts. The rearrangement links TRBV5-5 to TRBJ2-7, with D perhaps TRBD2 (7 bases). The CDR3 sequence is 17 residues long. The ends were cut back, 0 bases at V and 0 bases at J, with 16 bases in the middle. Germline assignment: CDR1 SGHKS and CDR2 YYEKEE (reference sequence). The CDR3 protein is CASSLAFRGAVSYEQYF. In DNA, the CDR3 is TGTGCCAGCAGCTTGGCCTTCCGGGGGGCCGTCTCCTACGAGCAGTACTTC.

The chain carries TRBV27 and TRBJ2-7; perhaps TRBD1 as D (7 bases). CDR1 is MNHEY and CDR2 is SMNVEV in the germline V gene (reference sequence). The CDR3 loop spans 15 amino acids. Trimming took 5 bases from V and 0 from J, leaving 14 bases between them. The CDR3 is CASSTSGGLSYEQYF. The CDR3 nucleotides are TGTGCCAGCAGTACATCAGGGGGACTCTCCTACGAGCAGTACTTC.

V and J are TRBV12-3 or TRBV12-4 and TRBJ2-3; D may be TRBD2 (5 bases). This CDR3 contains 16 residues. The V gene lost 3 bases and the J gene lost 2 bases, with 15 bases spanning the gap. In DNA form, the CDR3 reads TGTGCCAGCAGTTTGAGATCGGCGGGCCTCACAGATACGCAGTATTTT. Translated, it gives CASSLRSAGLTDTQYF.

The chain recombines TRBV28 with TRBJ2-3; D is ambiguous. The CDR3 spans 13 residues. Germline CDR1 is MDHEN and CDR2 is SYDVKM. V was shortened by 5 bases and J by 8 bases, with 14 bases between the two germline ends. CDR3 loop: CASSPGLPGTQYF. The DNA for the CDR3 is TGTGCCAGCAGTCCCGGATTGCCGGGTACGCAGTATTTT. The full variable domain, completed using reference TRBV28 and TRBJ2-3, is DVKVTQSSRYLVKRTGEKVFLECVQDMDHENMFWYRQDPGLGLRLIYFSYDVKMKEKGDIPEGYSVSREKKERFSLILESASTNQTSMYLCASSPGLPGTQYFGPGTRLTVL.

This clonotype was picked up many times. CDR3: CASSFDRRGGYTF. CDR3 in DNA: TGTGCCAGCAGTTTCGACAGGAGAGGTGGCTACACCTTC. V is TRBV27 and J is TRBJ1-2, with a possible D match to TRBD1 (6 bases). V gave up 3 bases and J gave up 7 bases, with 12 bases separating them. CDR3 length: 13 amino acids. The germline CDR1 and CDR2 sequences are MNHEY and SMNVEV (reference sequence).

The rearrangement joins TRBV7-2 to TRBJ1-1, with unresolved D. The CDR3 runs 13 residues. Germline loops: CDR1 SGHTA, CDR2 FQGNSA. V dropped 1 base and J dropped 6 bases, with 9 bases sitting between them. DNA of the CDR3: TGTGCCAGCAGCTTAGGGCGAGTGCCTGAAGCTTTCTTT. This gives the protein CASSLGRVPEAFF.

Only a few counts were recorded for this clonotype. CDR3: CASSYTGGGETQYF. CDR3 coding DNA: TGTGCCAGCAGTTACACAGGGGGTGGAGAGACCCAGTACTTC. This rearrangement joins TRBV6-5 to TRBJ2-5; 8 bases are a match to TRBD1. This CDR3 contains 14 residues. J was trimmed by 4 bases and V by 2 bases; bases with no gene match: 3. Germline V gene data show CDR1 as MNHEY and CDR2 as SVGAGI.

On this clonotype: Likely a read error: the CDR3 ends without its conserved phenylalanine or tryptophan. This chain connects TRBV6-2 or TRBV6-3 to TRBJ2-1; possibly TRBD1 for D (5 bases). The germline V and J ends were trimmed by 5 bases and 4 bases, with 9 bases remaining between them. The CDR3 loop spans 13 amino acids. The germline V gene has CDR1 MNHEY and CDR2 SVGEGT. In DNA, the CDR3 is TGTGCCAGCAGTCCCCCAGGGTACAATGAGCAGTTCTTG. Translated: CASSPPGYNEQFL.

V usage is TRBV15 and J usage is TRBJ2-2, with 7 bases aligning to TRBD2. The CDR3 has 15 residues. The ends lost 3 bases at V and 1 base at J; junction bases unmatched: 2. CDR1 and CDR2 from the germline V gene are LNHNV and YYDKDF (reference sequence). The CDR3: CATSSTSENTGELFF. CDR3 nucleotides: TGTGCCACCAGCAGCACTAGCGAGAACACCGGGGAGCTGTTTTTT.

This clonotype was detected only a few times. The chain carries TRBV2 and TRBJ2-7, with 7 positions matching TRBD1. Germline assignment: CDR1 SNHLY and CDR2 FYNNEI. The CDR3 extends over 15 amino acids. With V trimmed by 2 bases and J by 3 bases, 7 bases remained unmatched. CDR3 in amino acids: CASSESTGKNYEQYF. Written as DNA, the CDR3 is TGTGCCAGCAGTGAATCGACAGGGAAGAACTACGAGCAGTACTTC.

The CDR3 protein is CASSYEQRYEQYF. The CDR3 region has the DNA TGTGCCAGCAGTTACGAGCAGCGATACGAGCAGTACTTC. The V gene is TRBV6-2 or TRBV6-3, the J gene TRBJ2-7; D unresolved. The length of the CDR3 is 13 residues. The V gene's germline CDR1 is MNHEY and CDR2 SVGEGT. V was shortened by 2 bases and J by 4 bases, with 9 bases between the two germline ends.

This clonotype was picked up a small number of times. V usage is TRBV12-3 or TRBV12-4 and J usage is TRBJ1-1; 10 nucleotides line up with TRBD1. CDR3 length: 14 amino acids. Losses at the gene ends were 2 bases for V and 4 bases for J; bases not matched to a gene: 1. CDR3 amino acids: CASSLWTGGTEAFF. In nucleotides, the CDR3 is TGTGCCAGCAGTTTATGGACAGGGGGCACTGAAGCTTTCTTT.

This clonotype was seen only once. The chain joins TRBV7-3 to TRBJ2-3; D gene uncertain. Germline V lookup: CDR1 SGHTA, CDR2 FQGTGA. V gave up 5 bases and J gave up 0 bases, with 15 bases separating them. The CDR3 extends over 16 amino acids. The CDR3 protein is CASSPRPRGSTDTQYF. For the CDR3, the DNA is TGTGCCAGCAGCCCCCGGCCCCGAGGCAGCACAGATACGCAGTATTTT. The entire variable domain, with the rest obtained from reference TRBV7-3 and TRBJ2-3, is as follows: GAGVSQTPSNKVTEKGKYVELRCDPISGHTALYWYRQSLGQGPEFLIYFQGTGAADDSGLPNDRFFAVRPEGSVSTLKIQRTERGDSAVYLCASSPRPRGSTDTQYFGPGTRLTVL.

A few counts support this clonotype. The CDR3 loop is CSVEDVSGGYTF. The DNA of the CDR3 is TGCAGCGTTGAAGACGTCAGTGGTGGCTACACCTTC. The J gene is TRBJ1-2, the V gene TRBV29-1; D is unclear. The CDR3 has 12 amino acids. V was cut by 0 bases and J by 7 bases, with 9 bases left in between. Germline-derived CDR1 and CDR2 are SQVTM and ANQGSEA.